These 20 T cell receptor beta chains originate from one sample sequenced in a study of blood T cells in healthy people across ages. A second PCR, run for about 6 to 12 cycles, used a sample-barcoded 5' primer plus a J-beta primer mix. TCRdb re-called the 5' RACE reads with MiXCR, one entry per CDR3 protein. The sample records 1.2 million to 1.5 million distinct CDR3 sequences, approximately 59% being singletons. Sequencing input: blood. Source of these receptors: a young man in good health.

V and J are TRBV20-1 and TRBJ2-4; TRBD2 matches 9 bases. With the DNA end fitting TRBJ2-7 better, the J assignment may be wrong. CDR1 is DFQATT, CDR2 SNEGSKA, per germline (reference sequence). The CDR3 extends over 15 amino acids. CDR3 region: CSATGRGGRAHEQYF. The CDR3 DNA follows: TGCAGTGCCACTGGACGGGGCGGGAGGGCCCACGAGCAGTACTTC.

The CDR3 loop reads CASSARGPYNEQFF. The CDR3 nucleotides read TGTGCCAGCAGTGCGAGGGGCCCCTACAATGAGCAGTTCTTC. This sequence joins TRBV25-1 and TRBJ2-1; possibly TRBD1 or TRBD2 for D (5 bases each). With 4 bases removed from V and 2 bases from J, the gap between germline ends came to 9 bases. Germline V gene lookup returns CDR1 MGHDK and CDR2 SYGVNS. This CDR3 has 14 amino acids.

The chain recombines TRBV30 with TRBJ2-3; either TRBD1 or TRBD2 may supply D (6 bases each). V lost 8 bases to trimming and J lost 4 bases, with 16 bases between them. CDR1 GTSNPN and CDR2 SVGIG come from the germline V gene (reference sequence). This CDR3 has 13 residues. Here the CDR3 DNA reads TGTGCCGGCGGGACATTTGCGCCAGATACGCAGTATTTT. It translates to CAGGTFAPDTQYF.

This clonotype was found a few times. The chain couples TRBV20-1 to TRBJ2-4; D tentatively reads TRBD1 or TRBD2 (6 bases each). The germline CDR1 and CDR2 sequences are DFQATT and SNEGSKA (reference sequence). This CDR3 spans 15 amino acids. CDR3 sequence (DNA): TGCAGCGCCTGGCCAGGGGACTTAGCCAAAAACATTCAGTACTTC. Translated, it gives CSAWPGDLAKNIQYF.

The chain uses TRBV20-1 and TRBJ2-4, with TRBD1 matching 9 bases. The J call may be faulty, since TRBJ2-7 better matches the DNA end. This CDR3 contains 14 residues. Germline V lookup: CDR1 DFQATT, CDR2 SNEGSKA (reference sequence). Here the CDR3 DNA reads TGCAGTGCAAGGGGGGGACAGGGTGTGAACGAGCAGTACTTC. Its translation: CSARGGQGVNEQYF.

The chain employs TRBV29-1 and TRBJ1-4, with D possibly TRBD1 on 6 matching bases. V was trimmed by 4 bases and J by 6 bases, leaving 12 bases between them. CDR1 SQVTM and CDR2 ANQGSEA come from the germline V gene. This CDR3 has 13 residues. Written as DNA, the CDR3 is TGCAGCGTTGTTGGGGGCGCGGATGAAAAACTGTTTTTT. This encodes CSVVGGADEKLFF.

The rearrangement uses TRBV6-5 and TRBJ2-7; 10 nucleotides align to TRBD2. The CDR3 consists of 18 residues. V lost 4 bases, J lost 0 bases, and 12 bases stayed unmatched. The germline V gene has CDR1 MNHEY and CDR2 SVGAGI. The CDR3 sequence: CASSSQPWTSGLSYEQYF. The DNA for the CDR3 is TGTGCCAGCAGTTCCCAACCTTGGACTAGCGGCCTCTCCTACGAGCAGTACTTC.

J is TRBJ2-7 and V is TRBV6-1, with 9 bases identical to TRBD1. This CDR3 region has 18 residues. Germline CDR1 and CDR2: MNHNS and SASEGT. V lost 3 bases to trimming and J lost 0 bases; unmatched junction nucleotides: 12. The CDR3 spells CASSDQDRGGRVSYEQYF. The CDR3 region has the DNA TGTGCCAGCAGTGACCAGGACAGGGGCGGAAGGGTCTCCTACGAGCAGTACTTC.

This clonotype was detected a few times. The chain joins TRBV6-2 or TRBV6-3 to TRBJ1-6; D may be TRBD1 (6 bases). V was pared by 5 bases and J by 10 bases, with 9 bases between. The CDR3 contains 12 residues. Germline V CDR1 and CDR2: MNHEY, SVGEGT. As DNA, the CDR3 is TGTGCCAGCAGTCAGGGGAGGTCACCCCTCCACTTT. This gives the protein CASSQGRSPLHF.

The chain carries TRBV29-1 and TRBJ2-1; tentatively, D is TRBD2 (5 bases). V gave up 6 bases and J gave up 0 bases, with 21 bases separating them. Germline CDR1 and CDR2: SQVTM and ANQGSEA. This CDR3 is 17 amino acids long. CDR3 coding DNA: TGCAGCGTCGGTGGGTCCCGGAGGCAGTCCTCCTACAATGAGCAGTTCTTC. Amino acid sequence: CSVGGSRRQSSYNEQFF.

The rearrangement joins TRBV2 to TRBJ2-5, with D uncertain. Germline CDR1 reads SNHLY; CDR2 reads FYNNEI. Trimming removed 10 bases from V and 4 bases from J, with 10 bases in between. The CDR3 has 11 amino acids. The chain's CDR3 is CATVLGETQYF. The CDR3 nucleotides are TGTGCCACTGTCCTCGGAGAGACCCAGTACTTC. Based on the CDR3 plus reference TRBV2 and TRBJ2-5, the full variable domain is EPEVTQTPSHQVTQMGQEVILRCVPISNHLYFYWYRQILGQKVEFLVSFYNNEISEKSEIFDDQFSVERPDGSNFTLKIRSTKLEDSAMYFCATVLGETQYFGPGTRLLVL.

The chain uses TRBV15 and TRBJ2-7; 7 bases match TRBD1. The V gene end was trimmed by 0 bases and the J gene end by 3 bases; junction bases not matched to a gene: 11. The CDR3 sequence is 17 residues long. The germline V gene encodes CDR1 LNHNV and CDR2 YYDKDF (reference sequence). The CDR3: CATSRDGRDSWSYEQYF. As DNA, the CDR3 is TGTGCCACCAGCAGAGATGGCCGGGACAGCTGGAGCTACGAGCAGTACTTC.

The chain joins TRBV7-9 to TRBJ2-7, with TRBD2 matching over 7 bases. CDR3 size: 16 residues. With V trimmed by 5 bases and J by 6 bases, 16 bases remained unmatched. Germline assignment: CDR1 SEHNR and CDR2 FQNEAQ (reference sequence). The CDR3 coding sequence is TGTGCCAGCAGCCAAGCGGGCGGGAGTAACTTATTCGAGCAGTACTTC. Its translation is CASSQAGGSNLFEQYF. Full variable domain (outside the CDR3, taken from reference TRBV7-9 and TRBJ2-7): DTGVSQNPRHKITKRGQNVTFRCDPISEHNRLYWYRQTLGQGPEFLTYFQNEAQLEKSRLLSDRFSAERPKGSFSTLEIQRTEQGDSAMYLCASSQAGGSNLFEQYFGPGTRLTVT.

This clonotype was recorded only once. CDR3 sequence (DNA): TGTGCCAGCAGACGGCGGGACAGGTCTTGCGAGCAGTACTTC. Translation gives CASRRRDRSCEQYF. The chain links TRBV6-5 to TRBJ2-7, with 8 bases that match TRBD1. Germline V gene sequence: CDR1 MNHEY, CDR2 SVGAGI. V shed 6 bases and J 6 bases; nucleotides not matched to a gene: 10. CDR3 length: 14 residues.

The chain joins TRBV20-1 to TRBJ1-1; possibly TRBD1 for D (5 bases). In germline, CDR1 is DFQATT, CDR2 SNEGSKA (reference sequence). This CDR3 has 17 residues. V gave up 0 bases and J gave up 3 bases, with 20 bases separating them. The DNA of the CDR3 is TGCAGTGCTAGAGATGCATTAAAGGGGACGGGGTACACTGAAGCTTTCTTT. It specifies CSARDALKGTGYTEAFF.

The J gene is TRBJ2-1, the V gene TRBV10-3, with D possibly TRBD1 on 6 matching bases. The DNA matches TRBJ2-7 better at its end, which makes the J call doubtful. There are 13 residues in the CDR3. Germline CDR1 and CDR2: ENHRY and SYGVKD. The CDR3: CAISGTAYNEQYF. The DNA of the CDR3 is TGTGCCATCAGTGGGACAGCCTACAATGAGCAGTACTTC.

The gene calls are TRBV27 and TRBJ2-1; D possibly corresponds to TRBD1 (5 bases). CDR3 size: 15 residues. Deletions cut 6 bases from V and 4 bases from J, with 16 bases between. CDR1 and CDR2 (germline): MNHEY, SMNVEV (reference sequence). The CDR3 DNA reads as TGTGCCAGCAGGGGCGCAAAGGGGTTGTACAATGAGCAGTTCTTC. Protein sequence: CASRGAKGLYNEQFF.

The chain carries TRBV9 and TRBJ2-1; TRBD2 is a possible D gene (7 bases). This CDR3 spans 13 amino acids. Trimming shortened V by 4 bases and J by 10 bases, and 15 bases separated the two germline ends. From germline, CDR1 is SGDLS and CDR2 YYNGEE. CDR3 DNA sequence: TGTGCCAGCAGCAGAGGGGGGGCACGGGAGCAGTTCTTC. As protein: CASSRGGAREQFF.

The chain links TRBV7-6 to TRBJ1-2; D might be TRBD1 (5 bases). CDR1 and CDR2 from the germline V gene are SGHVS and FNYEAQ. V lost 1 base to trimming and J lost 6 bases, with 9 bases between them. The CDR3 extends over 13 amino acids. The CDR3 sequence: CASSLVGLDGYTF. The CDR3 nucleotides read TGTGCCAGCAGCTTAGTGGGGCTGGATGGCTACACCTTC.

A single count supports this clonotype. V usage is TRBV5-1 and J usage is TRBJ2-7; a possible D gene is TRBD2 (5 bases). The germline V gene has CDR1 SGHRS and CDR2 YFSETQ. The CDR3 totals 16 residues. V lost 0 bases, J lost 2 bases, and 15 bases lay in between. Here the CDR3 DNA reads TGCGCCAGCAGCTTGGCCGTTGATAGCGTCCCCTACGAGCAGTACTTC. Its protein is CASSLAVDSVPYEQYF.